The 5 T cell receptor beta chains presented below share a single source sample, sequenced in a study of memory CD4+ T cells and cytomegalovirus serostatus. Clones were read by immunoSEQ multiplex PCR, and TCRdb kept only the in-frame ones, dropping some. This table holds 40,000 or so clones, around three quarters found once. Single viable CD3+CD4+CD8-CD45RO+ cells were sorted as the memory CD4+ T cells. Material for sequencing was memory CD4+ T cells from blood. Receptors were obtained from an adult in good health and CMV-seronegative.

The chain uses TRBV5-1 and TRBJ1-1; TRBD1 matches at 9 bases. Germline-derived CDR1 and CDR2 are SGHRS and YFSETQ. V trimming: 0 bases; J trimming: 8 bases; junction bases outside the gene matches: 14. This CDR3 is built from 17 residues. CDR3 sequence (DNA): TGCGCCAGCAGCTTGGCCGACGGACGACAGGGGGGGGGAGAAGCTTTCTTT. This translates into CASSLADGRQGGGEAFF.

Here the CDR3 DNA reads TGTGCCAGCAGCTTAGGGCTGGGCCTCGAGACCCAGTACTTC. It encodes CASSLGLGLETQYF. The chain uses TRBV7-2 and TRBJ2-5; unclear D gene. The CDR3 spans 14 residues. The V end lost 1 base, the J end lost 5 bases, and 11 bases lay between the germline ends. Germline CDR1 and CDR2: SGHTA and FQGNSA.

The CDR3 sequence is CASSAGTSGRVQYF. CDR3 sequence (DNA): TGTGCCAGCAGCGCCGGGACTAGCGGAAGGGTGCAGTACTTC. The chain employs TRBV5-4 and TRBJ2-7, with 11 bases matching TRBD2. Germline lookup yields CDR1 SGHNT and CDR2 YYREEE (reference sequence). V was pared by 4 bases and J by 9 bases, with 9 bases of the junction left unmatched. The CDR3 loop spans 14 amino acids.

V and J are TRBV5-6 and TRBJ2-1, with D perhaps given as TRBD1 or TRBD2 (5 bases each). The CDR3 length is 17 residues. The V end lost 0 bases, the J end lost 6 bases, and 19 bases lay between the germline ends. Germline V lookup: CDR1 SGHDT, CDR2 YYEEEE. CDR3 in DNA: TGTGCCAGCAGCTTGGGATTGAACGGGGCTTGGGGCAATGAGCAGTTCTTC. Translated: CASSLGLNGAWGNEQFF.

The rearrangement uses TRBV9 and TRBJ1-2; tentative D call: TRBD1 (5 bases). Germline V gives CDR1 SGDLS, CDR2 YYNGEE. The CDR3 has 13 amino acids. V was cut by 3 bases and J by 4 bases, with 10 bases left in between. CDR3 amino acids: CASSERGVYGYTF. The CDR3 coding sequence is TGTGCCAGCAGCGAGAGGGGTGTCTATGGCTACACCTTC.